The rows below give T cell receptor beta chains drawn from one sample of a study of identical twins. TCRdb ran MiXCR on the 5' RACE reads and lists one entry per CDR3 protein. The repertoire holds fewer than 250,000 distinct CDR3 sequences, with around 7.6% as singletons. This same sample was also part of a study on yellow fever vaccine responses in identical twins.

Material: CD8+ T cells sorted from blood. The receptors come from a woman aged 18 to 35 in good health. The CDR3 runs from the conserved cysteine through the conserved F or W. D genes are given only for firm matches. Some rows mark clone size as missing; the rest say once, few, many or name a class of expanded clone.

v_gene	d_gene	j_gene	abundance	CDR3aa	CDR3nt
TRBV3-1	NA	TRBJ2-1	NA	CASSKDVPGKIASYNEQFF	TGTGCCAGCTCCAAAGATGTCCCCGGGAAGATTGCCTCCTACAATGAGCAGTTCTTC
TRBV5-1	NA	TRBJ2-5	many	CASSFGELQETQYF	TGCGCCAGCAGTTTTGGAGAGCTACAAGAGACCCAGTACTTC
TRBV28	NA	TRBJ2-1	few	CASSTRGLPSYNEQFF	TGTGCCAGCAGTACCCGGGGTCTCCCGTCCTACAATGAGCAGTTCTTC
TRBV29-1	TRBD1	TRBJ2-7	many	CSVEADFYPGTGSYEQYF	TGCAGCGTTGAAGCCGATTTCTACCCCGGGACAGGCTCCTACGAGCAGTACTTC
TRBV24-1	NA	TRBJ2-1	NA	CATSGPFSDLSYNEQFF	TGTGCCACCAGTGGACCCTTTAGCGACCTCTCCTACAATGAGCAGTTCTTC
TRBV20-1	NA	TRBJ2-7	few	CSARLSGPSYEQYF	TGCAGTGCTAGATTGTCGGGGCCCTCCTACGAGCAGTACTTC
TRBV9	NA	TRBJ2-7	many	CASSERTDPYEQYF	TGTGCCAGCAGCGAAAGGACAGACCCCTACGAGCAGTACTTC
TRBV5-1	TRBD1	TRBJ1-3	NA	CASSPNLPTGAEGNTIYF	TGCGCCAGCAGCCCCAACCTGCCAACAGGGGCCGAGGGAAACACCATATATTTT
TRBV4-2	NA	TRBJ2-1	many	CASSQEGQGTYNEQFF	TGTGCCAGCAGCCAAGAGGGGCAGGGGACCTACAATGAGCAGTTCTTC
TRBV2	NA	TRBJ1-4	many	CASSAGNYNEKLFF	TGTGCCAGCAGCGCAGGAAACTATAATGAAAAACTGTTTTTT
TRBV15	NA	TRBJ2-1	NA	CATSREGGGIYNEQFF	TGTGCCACCAGCAGAGAGGGGGGCGGGATCTACAATGAGCAGTTCTTC
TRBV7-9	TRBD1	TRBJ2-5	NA	CASSSRQGALRETQYF	TGTGCCAGCAGCTCCCGACAGGGGGCATTACGGGAGACCCAGTACTTC
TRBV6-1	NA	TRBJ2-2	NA	CASSVHGGYTGELFF	TGTGCCAGCAGTGTTCACGGAGGGTATACCGGGGAGCTGTTTTTT
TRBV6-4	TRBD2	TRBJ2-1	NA	CASNPLAGTSYNEQFF	TGTGCCAGCAATCCTCTAGCGGGGACCTCCTACAATGAGCAGTTCTTC
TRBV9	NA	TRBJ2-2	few	CASSPSTGQAGEGLAGELFF	TGTGCCAGCAGCCCTTCGACAGGGCAGGCGGGAGAGGGGTTAGCCGGGGAGCTGTTTTTT
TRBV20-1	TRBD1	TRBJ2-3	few	CSASWAGGTDTQYF	TGCAGTGCTAGTTGGGCAGGGGGTACAGATACGCAGTATTTT
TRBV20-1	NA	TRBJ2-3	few	CSARATPGQDNRQRNRDTQYF	TGCAGTGCTAGGGCTACACCAGGGCAGGACAACCGGCAGAGAAACAGAGATACGCAGTATTTT
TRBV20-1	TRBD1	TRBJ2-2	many	CSARVGDRGYTGELFF	TGCAGTGCTAGAGTCGGGGACAGGGGTTACACCGGGGAGCTGTTTTTT
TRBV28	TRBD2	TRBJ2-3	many	CASSLSGMSTDTQYF	TGTGCCAGCAGCCTTAGCGGGATGAGCACAGATACGCAGTATTTT
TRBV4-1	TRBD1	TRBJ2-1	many	CASSQTLPGQWTYNEQFF	TGCGCCAGCAGCCAGACACTTCCGGGACAGTGGACCTACAATGAGCAGTTCTTC
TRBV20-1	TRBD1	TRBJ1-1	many	CSASVGQGRTEAFF	TGCAGTGCTAGTGTGGGACAGGGGAGGACTGAAGCTTTCTTT
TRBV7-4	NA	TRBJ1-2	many	CASSSRGRGPSGYTF	TGTGCCAGCAGCTCTAGAGGTCGGGGGCCATCCGGCTACACCTTC
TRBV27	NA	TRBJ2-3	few	CATYRSADTQYF	TGTGCCACCTACAGGAGCGCAGATACGCAGTATTTT
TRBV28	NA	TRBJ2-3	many	CASSLYGDGADTQYF	TGTGCCAGCAGTTTATATGGGGATGGGGCAGATACGCAGTATTTT
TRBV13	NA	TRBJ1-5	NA	CASSQGQLNQPQHF	TGTGCCAGCAGCCAAGGACAGCTCAATCAGCCCCAGCATTTT
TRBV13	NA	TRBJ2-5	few	CASSLGPGHQYQETQYF	TGTGCCAGCAGCTTAGGGCCGGGACACCAGTACCAAGAGACCCAGTACTTC
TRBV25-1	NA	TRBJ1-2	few	CASSRQGGTYGYTF	TGTGCCAGCAGTCGGCAGGGAGGAACATATGGCTACACCTTC
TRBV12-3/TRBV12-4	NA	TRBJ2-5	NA	CASSQKGTGDQETQYF	TGTGCCAGCAGCCAAAAAGGGACCGGCGACCAAGAGACCCAGTACTTC
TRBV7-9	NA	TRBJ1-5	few	CASSLVGQGSNQPQHF	TGTGCCAGCAGCTTAGTAGGCCAGGGTAGCAATCAGCCCCAGCATTTT
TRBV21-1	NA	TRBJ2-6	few	CAREGKSSGANVLTF	TGTGCCCGAGAGGGCAAAAGCTCTGGGGCCAACGTCCTGACTTTC
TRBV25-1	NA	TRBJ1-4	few	CASSSPAANEKLFF	TGTGCCAGCAGTAGTCCGGCGGCTAATGAAAAACTGTTTTTT
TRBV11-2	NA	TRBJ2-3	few	CASSSEVRDTQYF	TGTGCCAGCAGCTCAGAGGTTCGGGATACGCAGTATTTT
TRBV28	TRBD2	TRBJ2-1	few	CASSPGTSGGQRSSYNEQFF	TGTGCCAGCAGTCCAGGGACTAGCGGGGGCCAACGGAGCTCCTACAATGAGCAGTTCTTC
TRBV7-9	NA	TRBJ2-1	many	CASTPPAYGSYNEQFF	TGTGCCAGCACCCCCCCCGCATATGGCTCCTACAATGAGCAGTTCTTC
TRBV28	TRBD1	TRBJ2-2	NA	CASSFVQGILNTGELFF	TGTGCCAGCAGTTTTGTACAGGGGATTTTGAACACCGGGGAGCTGTTTTTT
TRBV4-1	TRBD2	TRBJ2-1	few	CASSQDGGVAYNEQFF	TGCGCCAGCAGCCAAGATGGGGGGGTCGCCTACAATGAGCAGTTCTTC
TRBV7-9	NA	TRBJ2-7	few	CASSLPMTGTFSYEQYF	TGTGCCAGCAGCTTACCTATGACAGGGACTTTCTCCTACGAGCAGTACTTC
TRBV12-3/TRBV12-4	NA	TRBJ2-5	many	CASSTRNRETQYF	TGTGCCAGCAGTACTAGGAATAGGGAGACCCAGTACTTC
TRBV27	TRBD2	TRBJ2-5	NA	CASSYGSGGQETQYF	TGTGCCAGCAGTTACGGTAGCGGGGGGCAAGAGACCCAGTACTTC
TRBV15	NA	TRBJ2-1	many	CATSRGLWLSSYNEQFF	TGTGCCACCAGCAGAGGTTTATGGTTAAGCTCCTACAATGAGCAGTTCTTC
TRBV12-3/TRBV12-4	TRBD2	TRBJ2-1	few	CASSLSGGTYNEQFF	TGTGCCAGCAGTTTGAGCGGGGGGACCTACAATGAGCAGTTCTTC
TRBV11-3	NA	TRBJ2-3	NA	CVSSSHTGKNTDTQYF	TGTGTCAGCAGCTCCCACACCGGGAAGAACACAGATACGCAGTATTTT
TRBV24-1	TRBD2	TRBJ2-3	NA	CATSDNGLAETSTDTQYF	TGTGCCACCAGTGATAATGGACTAGCGGAGACTAGCACAGATACGCAGTATTTT
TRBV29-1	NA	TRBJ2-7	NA	CSVEGSYEQYF	TGCAGCGTTGAGGGATCCTACGAGCAGTACTTC
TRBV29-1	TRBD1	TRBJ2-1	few	CSVEGQGVNEQFF	TGCAGCGTTGAAGGACAGGGGGTCAATGAGCAGTTCTTC
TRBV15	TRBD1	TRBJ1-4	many	CATSTLRDRREKLFF	TGTGCCACCAGCACCTTACGGGACAGGAGAGAAAAACTGTTTTTT
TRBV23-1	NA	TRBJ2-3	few	CASSQSCRTATDTQYF	TGCGCCAGCAGTCAATCGTGTAGGACAGCCACAGATACGCAGTATTTT
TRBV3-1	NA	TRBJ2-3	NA	CASSQVSESYSTDTQYF	TGTGCCAGCAGCCAAGTCTCGGAGTCCTATAGCACAGATACGCAGTATTTT